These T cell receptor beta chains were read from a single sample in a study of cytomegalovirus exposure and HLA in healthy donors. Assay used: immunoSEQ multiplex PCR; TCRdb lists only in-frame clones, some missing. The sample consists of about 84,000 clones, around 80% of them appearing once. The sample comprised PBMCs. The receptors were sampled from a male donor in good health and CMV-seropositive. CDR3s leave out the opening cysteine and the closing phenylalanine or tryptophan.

CDR3: ASSWAPNEKLF
J: TRBJ1-4
V: TRBV5-4

CDR3: ASSLTGGFHGDEQY
J: TRBJ2-7
V: TRBV11-2

CDR3: ASSVRGGPNEQF
J: TRBJ2-1
V: TRBV9

CDR3: ATEGRGIIYTEAF
J: TRBJ1-1
V: TRBV2

CDR3: AWSRTDTGELF
J: TRBJ2-2
V: TRBV30

CDR3: ASSRGSGANVLT
J: TRBJ2-6
V: TRBV28

CDR3: ASSRTGEGLGEQY
J: TRBJ2-7
V: TRBV19

CDR3: ASSALTDNEQF
J: TRBJ2-1
V: TRBV5-1

CDR3: ASRGTGPTPLH
J: TRBJ1-6
V: TRBV6-1

CDR3: ASRFLGRGNQPQH
J: TRBJ1-5
V: TRBV2

CDR3: ASSLTGGTGELF
J: TRBJ2-2
V: TRBV19

CDR3: ASSGRDSSYEQY
J: TRBJ2-7
V: TRBV9

CDR3: ASRLLAKNIQY
J: TRBJ2-4
V: TRBV25-1

CDR3: ASTGRLEAF
J: TRBJ1-1
V: TRBV2

CDR3: ASSYTHGTGPYEQY
J: TRBJ2-7
V: TRBV6-5

CDR3: ASKSRGYTDTQY
J: TRBJ2-3
V: TRBV27

CDR3: ASSSRDSNNQPQH
J: TRBJ1-5
V: TRBV28

CDR3: ASTATSATNEQF
J: TRBJ2-1
V: TRBV10-2

CDR3: ASSLEMRVNEQF
J: TRBJ2-1
V: TRBV5-6

CDR3: SEGHTDTQY
J: TRBJ2-3
V: TRBV20-1

CDR3: ASSQRDGSYNEQF
J: TRBJ2-1
V: TRBV27

CDR3: ASSYGGGKTEAF
J: TRBJ1-1
V: TRBV6-5

CDR3: ATSFARLAGELF
J: TRBJ2-2
V: TRBV15

CDR3: ASSNSGTGGNQPQH
J: TRBJ1-5
V: TRBV19

CDR3: ASSQSQPLPLYGYT
J: TRBJ1-2
V: TRBV4-2

CDR3: ASSLLDRGLGGELF
J: TRBJ2-2
V: TRBV7-3

CDR3: ASRLAGGDYEQY
J: TRBJ2-7
V: TRBV5-1

CDR3: ASKKGLVGNEQF
J: TRBJ2-1
V: TRBV28

CDR3: ASSPSQGLARDNEQF
J: TRBJ2-1
V: TRBV11-3

CDR3: ASSQGQGPYEQY
J: TRBJ2-7
V: TRBV6-6

CDR3: ASSLMGIQRGEAF
J: TRBJ1-1
V: TRBV5-4

CDR3: ASSGTSGRGSYNEQF
J: TRBJ2-1
V: TRBV27

CDR3: ATQYGESTDTQY
J: TRBJ2-3
V: TRBV15

CDR3: ACGLVNVGEQY
J: TRBJ2-7
V: TRBV30

CDR3: ASSLQQGPYEQY
J: TRBJ2-7
V: TRBV7-6

CDR3: ASSFTGNTEAF
J: TRBJ1-1
V: TRBV5-6

CDR3: ASSGRGFYGYT
J: TRBJ1-2
V: TRBV25-1

CDR3: ASSQDGGPGEKLF
J: TRBJ1-4
V: TRBV4-1

CDR3: ASSDLAGGPYEQY
J: TRBJ2-7
V: TRBV6-1

CDR3: ASSQGGTSGFWGSVWTQY
J: TRBJ2-5
V: TRBV4-1

CDR3: ASSEAIRDRYNEQF
J: TRBJ2-1
V: TRBV2

CDR3: ASSPPRTVSGNTIY
J: TRBJ1-3
V: TRBV11-3

CDR3: AWADRGNQPQH
J: TRBJ1-5
V: TRBV30

CDR3: ASRDSIFPEAF
J: TRBJ1-1
V: TRBV19

CDR3: AWSMGGSYEQY
J: TRBJ2-7
V: TRBV30

CDR3: AGRGHLGLAAYEQY
J: TRBJ2-7
V: TRBV2

CDR3: ASSEGLAGNQPQH
J: TRBJ1-5
V: TRBV2

CDR3: ASREQGATDTQY
J: TRBJ2-3
V: TRBV19

CDR3: ASSDWGQFNQPQH
J: TRBJ1-5
V: TRBV6-1